A selection of T cell receptor beta chains follows, all from one sample in a study of blood T cell repertoires in COVID-19. Only in-frame clones appear in the TCRdb table, and some are missing; sequencing was by immunoSEQ multiplex PCR. The sample yields 230,000 or so clones, around 90% seen once. Material for sequencing was PBMCs or T cells enriched from blood (not recorded which). These receptors all stem from a woman in her 50s with acute COVID-19. CDR3s include the opening cysteine and the closing phenylalanine or tryptophan. Each record gives: D gene, V gene, clone size, CDR3 length, J gene, CDR3 DNA, CDR3 protein. D genes are given only for firm matches. Size is omitted from some rows. Given values are once, few, many or a class for expanded clones.

TRBD1,TRBV7-2,NA,14,TRBJ1-4,TGTGCCAGCAGCTTCCACAGGGGGAATGAAAAACTGTTTTTT,CASSFHRGNEKLFF
NA,TRBV2,NA,14,TRBJ2-7,TGTGCCAGCAGTATAAAAGGGCCCGGGGTCGAGCAGTACTTC,CASSIKGPGVEQYF
NA,TRBV7-3,NA,15,TRBJ1-1,TGTGCCAGCAGCCCCGTTGGCGGCGGTAGAACTGAAGCTTTCTTT,CASSPVGGGRTEAFF
TRBD1,TRBV6-5,NA,14,TRBJ2-2,TGTGCCAGCAGTCGACAGGGGCGCGGCGGGGAGCTGTTTTTT,CASSRQGRGGELFF
TRBD1,TRBV13,NA,13,TRBJ1-2,TGTGCCAGCAGCCCCGGACAGGGCTATGGCTACACCTTC,CASSPGQGYGYTF
NA,TRBV18,few,15,TRBJ1-6,TGTGCCAGCTCAACGCAGGGTGGAGGGGATTCACCCCTCCACTTT,CASSTQGGGDSPLHF
TRBD1,TRBV3-1/TRBV3-2,NA,12,TRBJ1-2,TGTGCCAGCAGCCAAACAGGGGATGGCTACACCTTC,CASSQTGDGYTF
TRBD2,TRBV4-3,few,18,TRBJ2-7,TGCGCCAGCAGCCAAGGCGGGTTCGGCGGGAGGGACTCCTACGAGCAGTACTTC,CASSQGGFGGRDSYEQYF
NA,TRBV7-9,once,17,TRBJ2-2,TGTGCCAGCAGCCCTCTGGGGCCTAGCGAGAACACCGGGGAGCTGTTTTTT,CASSPLGPSENTGELFF
NA,TRBV30,NA,13,TRBJ1-3,TGTGCCTGGAGTGGAGGATCTGGAAACACCATATATTTT,CAWSGGSGNTIYF
NA,TRBV24-1,NA,17,TRBJ2-5,TGTGCCACCAGTGATTTGAGGTACGCGGCCGCCTCAGAGACCCAGTACTTC,CATSDLRYAAASETQYF
NA,TRBV7-8,once,15,TRBJ2-7,TGTGCCAGCAGCCCGCGAGGACCGGACAGCTACGAGCAGTACTTC,CASSPRGPDSYEQYF
TRBD1,TRBV4-1,NA,16,TRBJ1-3,TGCGCCAGCAGCCATAATGACAGGGCAGAAGGAAACACCATATATTTT,CASSHNDRAEGNTIYF
NA,TRBV28,NA,14,TRBJ1-1,TGTGCCAGCAGTTTTAGAGGTGGGAACACTGAAGCTTTCTTT,CASSFRGGNTEAFF
NA,TRBV30,few,13,TRBJ1-6,TGTGCCTGGAAGCGGGGGCGCCTTTCACCCCTCCACTTT,CAWKRGRLSPLHF
TRBD2,TRBV4-2,NA,17,TRBJ2-7,TGTGCCAGCAGCCCAGCCGGGACTAGCGGGAAGTCCTACGAGCAGTACTTC,CASSPAGTSGKSYEQYF
NA,TRBV27,NA,15,TRBJ2-1,TGTGCCAGCAGGTCAGTTCGGGGTACCTACAATGAGCAGTTCTTC,CASRSVRGTYNEQFF
TRBD2,TRBV11-3,NA,16,TRBJ2-1,TGTGCCAGCAGCCCCCGAACTAGCGGGAGAGGGGATGAGCAGTTCTTC,CASSPRTSGRGDEQFF
TRBD1,TRBV7-2,NA,14,TRBJ1-1,TGTGCCAGCAGCCAAGGACAGGGCACCCCTGAAGCTTTCTTT,CASSQGQGTPEAFF
TRBD1,TRBV10-3,NA,11,TRBJ2-5,TGTGCCATCAGACAGGGGGAAACCCAGTACTTC,CAIRQGETQYF
NA,TRBV4-2,NA,18,TRBJ2-6,TGTGCCAGCAGCCAAGAGCTAGCGCAGAGCTCTGGGGCCAACGTCCTGACTTTC,CASSQELAQSSGANVLTF
NA,TRBV19,NA,14,TRBJ2-1,TGTGCCAGTAGTATGAAACAGACTAACAATGAGCAGTTCTTC,CASSMKQTNNEQFF
NA,TRBV24-1,NA,14,TRBJ2-3,TGTGCCACCAGTGATTCCCTAGTAAGGGATACGCAGTATTTT,CATSDSLVRDTQYF
TRBD2,TRBV2,NA,15,TRBJ2-3,TGTGCCAGCAGTGAGGGGCTAGCGGGAGAGGATACGCAGTATTTT,CASSEGLAGEDTQYF
NA,TRBV6-5,NA,15,TRBJ2-5,TGTGCCAGCAGTTACGTGACGGGGGTTGAAGAGACCCAGTACTTC,CASSYVTGVEETQYF
TRBD2,TRBV7-9,NA,15,TRBJ2-1,TGTGCCAGCAGCTTAGTAGGTAGCGGGAGGGCTGAGCAGTTCTTC,CASSLVGSGRAEQFF
TRBD1,TRBV7-2,few,15,TRBJ2-7,TGTGCCAGCAGCTCGCCGGACAGGAGCTCCTACGAGCAGTACTTC,CASSSPDRSSYEQYF
NA,TRBV5-6,NA,14,TRBJ2-1,TGTGCCAGCCGAGGACGGGTAGGACTCAATGAGCAGTTCTTC,CASRGRVGLNEQFF
TRBD2,TRBV11-1,NA,15,TRBJ2-7,TGTGCCAGCAGCTTTTCGACTAGCGGGACCGGCGAGCAGTACTTC,CASSFSTSGTGEQYF
NA,TRBV18,few,13,TRBJ1-6,TGTGCCAGCTCACCCCTCTCCGATTCACCCCTCCACTTT,CASSPLSDSPLHF
NA,TRBV15,NA,14,TRBJ2-7,TGTGCCACCAGCAGAGATATGAGGCGGGTTGAGCAGTACTTC,CATSRDMRRVEQYF
NA,TRBV4-2,NA,11,TRBJ1-1,TGTGCCAGCCTCGGGTACACTGAAGCTTTCTTT,CASLGYTEAFF
NA,TRBV2,NA,13,TRBJ1-5,TGTGCCAGCAGTGAGATGCAGGATCAGCCCCAGCATTTT,CASSEMQDQPQHF
TRBD1,TRBV5-4,NA,13,TRBJ2-3,TGTGCCAGCAGCACACAGGGGGCAGATACGCAGTATTTT,CASSTQGADTQYF
NA,TRBV6-5,NA,14,TRBJ2-7,TGTGCCAGCAGTCAGACCGGGACTCTTCACGAGCAGTACTTC,CASSQTGTLHEQYF
NA,TRBV4-2,NA,14,TRBJ2-7,TGTGCCAGCAGCCAAGGCAGGGGTCCCTACGAGCAGTACTTC,CASSQGRGPYEQYF
NA,TRBV24-1,NA,15,TRBJ2-1,TGTGCCACCAGTGCCCCGTTAGGGGGCTACAATGAGCAGTTCTTC,CATSAPLGGYNEQFF
TRBD1,TRBV18,once,15,TRBJ1-2,TGTGCCAGCTCACCGGGACAGGGGGGAAGCTATGGCTACACCTTC,CASSPGQGGSYGYTF
NA,TRBV30,NA,13,TRBJ1-2,TGTGCCTGGAGTAGGGAGGGGCCCCTTAGCTACACCTTC,CAWSREGPLSYTF
TRBD1,TRBV18,NA,15,TRBJ1-6,TGTGCCAGCTCACCACCACAGGGGGCTGATTCACCCCTCCACTTT,CASSPPQGADSPLHF
NA,TRBV5-1,NA,14,TRBJ2-7,TGCGCCAGCAGCCCAAGTAGCGCTGCCTACGAGCAGTACTTC,CASSPSSAAYEQYF
TRBD2,TRBV13,NA,17,TRBJ2-3,TGTGCCAGCAGACGCAGCGGGTCCGGGAGGGGCACAGATACGCAGTATTTT,CASRRSGSGRGTDTQYF
TRBD1,TRBV6-1,NA,16,TRBJ1-5,TGTGCCAGCAGTAAAGACAGGGTTCCGGGCAATCAGCCCCAGCATTTT,CASSKDRVPGNQPQHF
TRBD1,TRBV28,NA,14,TRBJ1-2,TGTGCCAGCAGTCCGAACAGGGGGCTTCGTGGCTACACCTTC,CASSPNRGLRGYTF
NA,TRBV27,NA,15,TRBJ2-1,TGTGCCAGCAGTTTGTCAGGGAACGGATACAATGAGCAGTTCTTC,CASSLSGNGYNEQFF
NA,TRBV3-1/TRBV3-2,NA,13,TRBJ1-2,TGTGCCAGCAGCCTCCGAGACAGCTATGGCTACACCTTC,CASSLRDSYGYTF
NA,TRBV18,NA,15,TRBJ2-7,TGTGCCAGCTCACCACCTAGCGGAACTACCTACGAGCAGTACTTC,CASSPPSGTTYEQYF
TRBD1,TRBV6-2/TRBV6-3,NA,17,TRBJ2-7,TGTGCCAGCAGTTACCGGCAGGGGGTTAGGGTTCCAGGCGAGCAGTACTTC,CASSYRQGVRVPGEQYF